The present T cell receptor (beta chain) was sequenced within a study of T cell responses to AZD1222 COVID-19 vaccine. About the research overall: Both about-4-week and about-12-week second-dose recipients were combined.

The repertoire was sequenced with immunoSEQ multiplex PCR; TCRdb's copy has only in-frame clones and lacks some. The sample yields tens of thousands of clones, around 89% seen once. Points from the study as a whole: Spike-specific TCR breadth and depth went up after people got two AZD1222 doses. A mostly white British donor set with more females was recruited, and clonal diversity was possibly underestimated.

In the case of this clone: The antigen remains unidentified.

V was shortened by 7 bases and J by 2 bases, with 9 bases between the two germline ends. CDR3 size: 12 residues. From germline, CDR1 is SGDLS and CDR2 YYNGEE. This specimen was peripheral blood, taken on day 0 of AZD1222 vaccination. This chain links TRBV9 with TRBJ1-2, with D hard to call. The source is an adult in good health. The CDR3 region is CASQRQNYGYTF. In nucleotides, the CDR3 is TGTGCCAGCCAGAGGCAGAACTATGGCTACACCTTC. Supplemented by reference TRBV9 and TRBJ1-2, the full variable domain reads DSGVTQTPKHLITATGQRVTLRCSPRSGDLSVYWYQQSLDQGLQFLIQYYNGEERAKGNILERFSAQQFPDLHSELNLSSLELGDSALYFCASQRQNYGYTFGSGTRLTVV.